This entry features one T cell receptor (beta chain) sequence. Its target is unknown. The sample belongs to a study of neoadjuvant nivolumab and ipilimumab in lung cancer. Study observations and caveats: Blood richness before therapy tracked richness in tumors resected after neoadjuvant therapy.

V lost 2 bases and J 2 bases, leaving 10 bases between the germline ends. Germline-derived CDR1 and CDR2 are MNHEY and SVGAGI. The CDR3 extends over 15 amino acids. Generated by immunoSEQ multiplex PCR, the TCRdb table keeps only in-frame clones and is missing some. The sample shows 45,000 to 55,000 clones, approximately 90% of them seen only once. The origin of this receptor is an adult with non-small cell lung cancer. Some clones in this sample may be carry-over from other donors' samples. J is TRBJ1-3 and V is TRBV6-5; D perhaps matches TRBD1 (5 bases). The sequencing here drew on blood, taken before neoadjuvant nivolumab, alone or with ipilimumab. DNA of the CDR3: TGTGCCAGCAGTTACGGGGGGGGTCCTGGAAACACCATATATTTT. Protein: CASSYGGGPGNTIYF.